Included here is one TCR beta chain sequence, with context. The antigen remains undetermined. The CDR3 totals 17 residues. This sample is drawn from a study of CXCR3-negative and CXCR3-positive naive CD8 T cells. Overall study context: The libraries together contributed 120 million to 150 million TRB reads, each supplying about 1.5 +/- 0.3 million.

cDNA libraries for TRB were generated by 5' RACE incorporating UMI labels. From its re-call of the 5' RACE reads, TCRdb lists each CDR3 protein once, without DNA. Recorded for this sample: over 95,000 distinct CDR3 sequences. Study observations and caveats: The study found more hydrophobic TRB CDR3s in CXCR3-positive naive cells than in CXCR3-negative naive cells.

The chain joins TRBV21-1 to TRBJ2-5; without DNA, the TCRdb call of TRBD2 cannot be checked. TRBV21-1 is deemed a pseudogene. This TCR derives from a human donor in good health. Some clones in this sample may be carry-over from other donors' samples. The sample comprised naive CXCR3+ CD8+ T cells from blood. The subset here: CD45RO-CCR7+CD27+CD95- naive CD8+ T cells expressing CXCR3 (TNR3+). The CDR3 protein is CASSQDLRGGYWETQYF.